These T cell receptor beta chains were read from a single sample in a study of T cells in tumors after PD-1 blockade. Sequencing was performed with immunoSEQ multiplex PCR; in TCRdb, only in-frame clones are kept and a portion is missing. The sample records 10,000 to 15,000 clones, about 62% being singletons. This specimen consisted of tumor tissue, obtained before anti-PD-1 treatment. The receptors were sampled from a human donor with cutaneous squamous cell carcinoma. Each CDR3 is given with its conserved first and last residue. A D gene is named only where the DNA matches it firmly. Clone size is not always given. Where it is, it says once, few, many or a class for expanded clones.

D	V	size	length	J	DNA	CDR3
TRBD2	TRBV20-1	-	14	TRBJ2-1	TGCAGTGCTAGTAAGCCTAGCGGATACAATGAGCAGTTCTTC	CSASKPSGYNEQFF
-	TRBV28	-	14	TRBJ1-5	TGTGCGACTACTTCGGAGTATAGCAATCAGCCCCAGCATTTT	CATTSEYSNQPQHF
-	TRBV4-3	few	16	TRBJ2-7	TGCGCCAGCAGCCAAGATTGGCCAGGGTCCTCCTACGAGCAGTACTTC	CASSQDWPGSSYEQYF
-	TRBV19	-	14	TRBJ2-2	TGTGCCAGTAGTATAAGGGGGTCTACCGGGGAGCTGTTTTTT	CASSIRGSTGELFF
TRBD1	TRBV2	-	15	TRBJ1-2	TGTGCCAGCAGGGATCGGACAGGGACGAGTTGGGGCTACACCTTC	CASRDRTGTSWGYTF
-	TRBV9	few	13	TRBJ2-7	TGTGCCAGCAGCGTTTTTGGGAGCGACGAGCAGTACTTC	CASSVFGSDEQYF
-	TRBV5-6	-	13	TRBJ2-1	TGTGCCAGCAGCTTGGTCGGATACAATGAGCAGTTCTTC	CASSLVGYNEQFF
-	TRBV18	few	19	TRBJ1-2	TGTGCCAGCTCACCACGTTCTGGGATCCGGACCGATACTAACTATGGCTACACCTTC	CASSPRSGIRTDTNYGYTF
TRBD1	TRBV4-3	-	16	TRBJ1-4	TGCGCCAGCAGCCGAGCGACAGGGAGTGGTAATGAAAAACTGTTTTTT	CASSRATGSGNEKLFF
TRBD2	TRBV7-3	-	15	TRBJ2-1	TGTGCCAGCAGCTTAAGAGTAGCGGGAGACAATGAGCAGTTCTTC	CASSLRVAGDNEQFF
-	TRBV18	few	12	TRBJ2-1	TGTGCCAGCTCTTCAGACTACAATGAGCAGTTCTTC	CASSSDYNEQFF
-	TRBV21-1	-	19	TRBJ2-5	TGTGCCAGCAGCAGACCCCAACGACTAGATACCTCGTACCAAGAGACCCAGTACTTC	CASSRPQRLDTSYQETQYF
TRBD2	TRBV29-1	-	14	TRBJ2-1	TGCAGCGTTGATCGCGGGAGGGCCTTGGGTGAGCAGTTCTTC	CSVDRGRALGEQFF
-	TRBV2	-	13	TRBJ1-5	TGTGCCAGCGGAGAGTACTACGGGAGAACCCAGCATTTT	CASGEYYGRTQHF
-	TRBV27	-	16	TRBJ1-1	TGTGCCAGCAGTTTCTCGGGAGGGATAGTGAACACTGAAGCTTTCTTT	CASSFSGGIVNTEAFF
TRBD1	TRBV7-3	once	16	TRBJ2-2	TGTGCCAGCAGCTCACCCGGACAGGTGGGCACCGGGGAGCTGTTTTTT	CASSSPGQVGTGELFF
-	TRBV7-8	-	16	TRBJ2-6	TGTGCCAGTCGGGACGCCCTAGCCTCTGGGGCCAACGTCCTGACTTTC	CASRDALASGANVLTF
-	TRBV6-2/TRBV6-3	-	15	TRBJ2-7	TGTGCCAGCAGTTACCCCCAGCTTGCTTCCTACGAGCAGTACTTC	CASSYPQLASYEQYF
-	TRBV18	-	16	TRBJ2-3	TGTGCCAGCGCGCTGGGGCCGGGAGCCAGCACAGATACGCAGTATTTT	CASALGPGASTDTQYF
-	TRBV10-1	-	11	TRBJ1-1	TGCGCCAGCAGTGGGGGGAATGAAGCTTTCTTT	CASSGGNEAFF
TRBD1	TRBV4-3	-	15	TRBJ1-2	TGCGCCAGCAGCCAATCAAGGACAGGGGTAAATGGCTACACCTTC	CASSQSRTGVNGYTF
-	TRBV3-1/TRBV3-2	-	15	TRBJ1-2	TGTGCCAGCAGCCTCTTAAGGGGTTCACTCTATGGCTACACCTTC	CASSLLRGSLYGYTF
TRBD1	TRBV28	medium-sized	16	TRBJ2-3	TGTGCCAGCAGTTCCCAGACAGGGGGTTTGTCAGATACGCAGTATTTT	CASSSQTGGLSDTQYF
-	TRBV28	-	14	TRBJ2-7	TGTGCCAGCACTGTTCCAGGGGGGCACTACGAGCAGTACTTC	CASTVPGGHYEQYF
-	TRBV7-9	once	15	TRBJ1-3	TGTGCCAGCAGCTTAGACCCAGGGGAAGGAAACACCATATATTTT	CASSLDPGEGNTIYF
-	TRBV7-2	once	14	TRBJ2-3	TGTGCCAGCAGCTTTCAGGGGACCACAGATACGCAGTATTTT	CASSFQGTTDTQYF
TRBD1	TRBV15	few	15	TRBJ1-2	TGTGCCACCAGCATGAGGACAGGGGGGACCTATGGCTACACCTTC	CATSMRTGGTYGYTF
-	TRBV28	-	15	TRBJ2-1	TGTGCCAGCATCAAAGGCCGGCGGGACGCGCATGAGCAGTTCTTC	CASIKGRRDAHEQFF
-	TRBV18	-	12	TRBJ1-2	TGTGCCAGCTCACTTGCAGAGTATGGCTACACCTTC	CASSLAEYGYTF
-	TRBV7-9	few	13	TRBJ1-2	TGTGCCAGCAGCCACGCCGGGAACTATGGCTACACCTTC	CASSHAGNYGYTF
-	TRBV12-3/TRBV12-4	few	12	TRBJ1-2	TGTGCTATCAGCCGGGACAACTATGGCTACACCTTC	CAISRDNYGYTF
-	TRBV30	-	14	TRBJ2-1	TGTGCCTGGAATTTGGTGTCGGCCTACAATGAGCAGTTCTTC	CAWNLVSAYNEQFF
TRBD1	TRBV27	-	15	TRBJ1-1	TGTGCCAGCAGTCCATCCGGGACAGGTAGACGTGAAGCTTTCTTT	CASSPSGTGRREAFF
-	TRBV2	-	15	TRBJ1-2	TGTGCCAGCAGTCAAAAGGACGCTGGTCTGTTAGGCTACACCTTC	CASSQKDAGLLGYTF
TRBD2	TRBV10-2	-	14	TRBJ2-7	TGCGCCAGCAGTGGGGGGGTAGCGGGGTCCGAGCAGTACTTC	CASSGGVAGSEQYF
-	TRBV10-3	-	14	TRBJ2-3	TGTGCCATCAGTGAGTCTACTAGCACAGATACGCAGTATTTT	CAISESTSTDTQYF